These T cell receptor beta chains were read from a single sample in a study of low-dose radiotherapy and immunotherapy resistance in tumors. TCRdb redid the calling of the reads with MiXCR, one entry per CDR3 protein. The sample has around 90,000 distinct CDR3 sequences, approximately 17% seen once. Sequenced here: PBMCs, sampled before treatment. The receptors originated from a male donor with prostate cancer. Both conserved end residues are part of each CDR3. The order of the fields is V gene, J gene, D gene, CDR3 length, clone size, CDR3 DNA, CDR3 protein. The D gene is left open where the match is weak. Size is stated for part of the rows, as once, few or many counts, or as a class when the clone is expanded.

TRBV19	TRBJ1-4	TRBD1	13	many	TGTGCCAGTACGGACAGGGAGGATGAAAAACTGTTTTTT	CASTDREDEKLFF
TRBV20-1	TRBJ2-7	.	15	many	TGCAGTGCTAGACTAGAGGGAAGGAGCTCCTACGAGCAGTACTTC	CSARLEGRSSYEQYF
TRBV5-3	TRBJ2-1	TRBD2	17	.	TGTGCCAGCAGCTTGGCTGGGCTAGCGGGAGGAGAGGGGGAGCAGTTCTTC	CASSLAGLAGGEGEQFF
TRBV29-1	TRBJ1-2	TRBD1	13	few	TGCAGCGTGGCCGTCGGGACAGCCTATGGCTACACCTTC	CSVAVGTAYGYTF
TRBV6-1	TRBJ2-7	TRBD2	15	many	TGTGCCAGCAGTTCCATAGCGGGGCCTGGAAGCGAGCAGTACTTC	CASSSIAGPGSEQYF
TRBV28	TRBJ1-5	.	13	many	TGTGCCGCTCGGGGGAATAGCAATCAGCCCCAGCATTTT	CAARGNSNQPQHF
TRBV6-9	TRBJ1-3	.	15	few	TGTGCCAGCGTAATCTTTGGGGGTGCTGGAAACACCATATATTTT	CASVIFGGAGNTIYF
TRBV29-1	TRBJ2-2	TRBD1	15	many	TGCAGCGTCCGGACCGGGACAGCGAACACCGGGGAGCTGTTTTTT	CSVRTGTANTGELFF
TRBV24-1	TRBJ1-3	.	13	many	TGTGCCACCAGTCCGGGGGCTGGAAACACCATATATTTT	CATSPGAGNTIYF
TRBV7-9	TRBJ2-7	.	15	many	TGTGCCAGCAGCTTATCACGGGACCCTCGCGTCGAGCAGTACTTC	CASSLSRDPRVEQYF
TRBV2	TRBJ2-2	TRBD1	15	many	TGTGCCAGCACCTCGGACAGGGGGTTCACCGGGGAGCTGTTTTTT	CASTSDRGFTGELFF
TRBV2	TRBJ1-5	.	14	many	TGTGCCAGCAGTGAAGCGTTCAGCAATCAGCCCCAGCATTTT	CASSEAFSNQPQHF
TRBV7-9	TRBJ2-3	.	15	few	TGTGCCAGCAGCCCCGCCTCCCCTGGGGCAGATACGCAGTATTTT	CASSPASPGADTQYF
TRBV29-1	TRBJ1-4	.	13	many	TGCAGCGTTTCCGGGACGGGGTTTGAAAAACTGTTTTTT	CSVSGTGFEKLFF
TRBV11-2	TRBJ2-7	TRBD2	15	many	TGTGCCAGCAGCTTAGAAATAGCGGGTAACTACGAGCAGTACTTC	CASSLEIAGNYEQYF
TRBV5-6	TRBJ1-5	.	15	many	TGTGCCAGCAGCTCAGCTGGACGGTCGGATCAGCCCCAGCATTTT	CASSSAGRSDQPQHF
TRBV28	TRBJ2-7	.	15	many	TGTGCCAGCAGTACACCTAGGACGGTATCCTACGAGCAGTACTTC	CASSTPRTVSYEQYF
TRBV2	TRBJ2-1	TRBD2	16	many	TGTGCCAGCAGTGGGAGCGGGGGGGCCTCCTACAATGAGCAGTTCTTC	CASSGSGGASYNEQFF
TRBV27	TRBJ2-5	.	15	few	TGTGCCAGCAGTTTATATCCGTCACAGGAAGAGACCCAGTACTTC	CASSLYPSQEETQYF
TRBV7-9	TRBJ1-2	.	19	.	TGTGCCAGCAGCCCCCTTGGCGACCCTGGCGTTAGCCCGATGGGTGGCTACACCTTC	CASSPLGDPGVSPMGGYTF
TRBV28	TRBJ1-6	TRBD1	13	many	TGTGCCAGCAGCGACAGGGGTAGATCACCCCTCCACTTT	CASSDRGRSPLHF
TRBV28	TRBJ2-1	.	16	many	TGTGCCAGCAGCCCCTCCGGGACAAGATCCTACAATGAGCAGTTCTTC	CASSPSGTRSYNEQFF
TRBV3-1	TRBJ1-1	.	13	.	TGTGCCAGCAGCCGCGGACAAGGGACTGAAGCTTTCTTT	CASSRGQGTEAFF
TRBV2	TRBJ2-6	.	16	many	TGTGCCAGGGGCTCGACAGGCGGCTCTGGGGCCAACGTCCTGACTTTC	CARGSTGGSGANVLTF
TRBV3-1	TRBJ1-6	.	14	many	TGTGCCAGCAGCCAAGACGGGGGGAATTCACCCCTCCACTTT	CASSQDGGNSPLHF
TRBV7-9	TRBJ1-2	.	13	few	TGTGCCAGCAGCGCCGACATCAACTATGGCTACACCTTC	CASSADINYGYTF
TRBV7-2	TRBJ2-5	TRBD2	15	many	TGTGCCAGCAGCTTAACGCGCGGGGGGGTGGAGACCCAGTACTTC	CASSLTRGGVETQYF
TRBV7-6	TRBJ1-1	TRBD1	14	many	TGTGCCAGCAGCTTAAGTTCAGGGGGCACTGAAGCTTTCTTT	CASSLSSGGTEAFF
TRBV5-1	TRBJ2-5	TRBD2	17	many	TGCGCCAGCAGCGGGGGACTAGCGGGAGGGGAAGGAGAGACCCAGTACTTC	CASSGGLAGGEGETQYF
TRBV28	TRBJ2-7	.	14	.	TGTGCCAGCAGGGACACAGGAAACTCCTACGAGCAGTACTTC	CASRDTGNSYEQYF
TRBV7-2	TRBJ2-6	.	18	many	TGTGCCAGCAGCACGACCCCTCCGGGACTTTCTGGGGCCAACGTCCTGACTTTC	CASSTTPPGLSGANVLTF
TRBV5-1	TRBJ2-1	.	14	many	TGCGCCAGCAGTCAAGGGCCGAGCGACAATGAGCAGTTCTTC	CASSQGPSDNEQFF
TRBV6-5	TRBJ2-7	.	14	many	TGTGCCAGCAGTTACCCAGGGAGTCCCTACGAGCAGTACTTC	CASSYPGSPYEQYF
TRBV4-2	TRBJ2-1	TRBD2	18	many	TGTGCCAGCAGCGAAGTAACTAGCGGGGGGGGTCGGGTCTATGAGCAGTTCTTC	CASSEVTSGGGRVYEQFF
TRBV4-2	TRBJ2-1	TRBD2	15	many	TGTGCCAGCAGCCAAACTAGCGGGGGGGCAAGTGAGCAGTTCTTC	CASSQTSGGASEQFF
TRBV28	TRBJ2-5	.	14	many	TGTGCCAGCACCAGACAGGCCACCAGGAGGGCCCAGTACTTC	CASTRQATRRAQYF
TRBV5-1	TRBJ2-7	TRBD1	17	many	TGCGCCAGCAGCCTTTCACGACCGGGACAGGGGCTCTACGAGCAGTACTTC	CASSLSRPGQGLYEQYF
TRBV7-9	TRBJ2-2	.	17	many	TGTGCCAGCAGCTTAAGGGACTCCCCCCGTGGCATCGGGGAGCTGTTTTTT	CASSLRDSPRGIGELFF
TRBV7-9	TRBJ2-7	TRBD1	13	few	TGTGCCACCAGCGGGACAGGGTGGTACGAGCAGTACTTC	CATSGTGWYEQYF
TRBV20-1	TRBJ1-4	TRBD1	15	many	TGCAGTGCTAGCCCCGGGACAGGCAACGAGGAAAAACTGTTTTTT	CSASPGTGNEEKLFF
TRBV28	TRBJ2-5	.	15	few	TGTGCCAGCAAAAACGGGGCATCCTACCAAGAGACCCAGTACTTC	CASKNGASYQETQYF